The clone carrying this T cell receptor (beta chain) was observed many times. Its target is not known. There were TCR beta CDR3 regions amplified from RNA transcripts. When the TCR CDR3 underwent first-round RT-PCR, the HTBI primer set was used. TCRdb ran MiXCR on the multiplex PCR reads and lists one entry per CDR3 protein. Among roughly 400,000 distinct CDR3 sequences, around 16% were seen once, and the ten largest hold about a quarter. The data were obtained in a study of T cells in Graves' hyperthyroidism and ophthalmopathy. Study findings and constraints: Also found in blood were most expanded thyroid clonotypes above 0.001. Ophthalmopathy was separated from stable hyperthyroidism by a 13 V-J model.

Among the patients, aged 18 to 65, hyperthyroidism was newly diagnosed and had lasted under 2 months. The study left out patients who had uncontrolled infection, other autoimmune disease, pregnancy or lactation. Germline assignment: CDR1 MDHEN and CDR2 SYDVKM. This CDR3 has 20 amino acids. V gave up 6 bases and J gave up 1 base; unmatched junction bases: 17. The rearrangement joins TRBV28 to TRBJ2-1; TRBD2 matches at 11 bases. The receptor was derived from a woman aged 18-35 years with Graves' hyperthyroidism that later progressed to Graves' ophthalmopathy. Specimen: blood. The chain's CDR3 is CASSPQASGGPLGSYNEQFF. CDR3 DNA sequence: TGTGCCAGCAGCCCGCAGGCTAGCGGGGGGCCCCTGGGATCCTACAATGAGCAGTTCTTC.